This TCR beta chain came from a study of OX40 agonist ivuxolimab in advanced cancers. Looking at the study overall: Ivuxolimab was a fully human IgG2 agonistic monoclonal antibody targeting the costimulatory receptor OX40 (CD134). In the dose-escalation cohort, roughly four fifths of patients were male, and the mean age was about 55 years, with a range of about 23 to 85. Intravenous ivuxolimab was administered to patients every 2 weeks at six dose levels: 0.01, 0.1, 0.3, 1.5, 3 and 10 mg/kg. Patients were allowed to have had prior anti-PD-1, anti-PD-L1 or anti-CTLA-4 therapy, and around 40% of the dose-escalation patients had previously received checkpoint inhibitors. Three dose-escalation patients achieved partial responses, one with hepatocellular carcinoma and two with cutaneous melanoma. Peripheral TCRbeta sequencing was intended to test whether TCR sequence diversity was altered and clonal T-cell expansion was caused by ivuxolimab. The paper covers the monotherapy dose-escalation part of the phase I ivuxolimab trial, which included N ≈ 57 patients. Of the approximately 54 dose-escalation patients, hepatocellular carcinoma was present in about 19, melanoma in around 15, renal cell carcinoma in 9 and head and neck cancer in 9.

To sequence the TCRbeta CDR3 region, genomic DNA was isolated from the sorted cells. TCRbeta CDR3 regions were sequenced using the immunoSEQ Assay. TCRdb holds this immuneACCESS table with in-frame rearrangements only. Some clones are missing; in checked studies, unresolved V genes explain under half, and the rest has no known cause. The sample contains some 80,000 clones, around 94% of them found a single time. The ten most abundant clones make up around 21% of the sample. The trial excluded patients who had a history of autoimmune disease or who were on systemic immunosuppression. Peripheral blood for TCR sequencing was drawn from every dose cohort at baseline, at cycle 4 day 1 and at cycle 7 day 1. The samples were drawn from a first-in-human, open-label, multicenter phase I dose-escalation trial of ivuxolimab. Adults with locally advanced or metastatic head and neck squamous cell, hepatocellular, melanoma or renal cell carcinoma were enrolled in the trial. Before TCR sequencing, CD4+ T cells and CD8+ T cells were sorted from peripheral blood as separate populations.

General findings and caveats noted by the study authors: Antigen specificity was not determined for the clonally expanded peripheral T cells. Clonal expansion of both CD4+ and CD8+ blood T cells was observed from baseline to week 6 at doses 0.1 to 3.0 mg/kg. After ivuxolimab, CD8+ T cells had more expanded clones than CD4+ T cells on average. In partial responders in the 0.1-3.0 mg/kg groups, normalized peripheral clonal expansion was found to be among the lowest, especially among CD8+ T cells. Low levels of normalized T-cell clonal expansion were also seen in some nonresponding patients.

With regard to this clone: This clone's antigen is unknown. The input lacks base qualities; no much larger clone sits a single base away.

Via the germline V gene, CDR1 is SGHTS and CDR2 YDEGEE. The CDR3 measures 16 amino acids from cysteine to phenylalanine. The CDR3 DNA has 48 bases and is translated from base 1. Germline trimming amounts to 3 bases on V and 2 bases on J, with 5 as the count of junction bases outside the gene matches. The chain employs TRBV5-8 and TRBJ2-3, with 11 bases in between that match TRBD2. Source: CD4+ or CD8+ T cells sorted from blood, taken in a trial of the OX40 agonist ivuxolimab. The source is an adult with an advanced solid tumor such as melanoma, head and neck, liver or kidney cancer. In nucleotides, the sequence is TGTGCCAGCAGCTCCGGGACTAGCGGCCTCACAGATACGCAGTATTTT. It encodes CASSSGTSGLTDTQYF. Reference TRBV5-8 and TRBJ2-3 genes cover what lies past the CDR3, so the full variable domain is EAGVTQSPTHLIKTRGQQATLRCSPISGHTSVYWYQQALGLGLQFLLWYDEGEERNRGNFPPRFSGRQFPNYSSELNVNALELEDSALYLCASSSGTSGLTDTQYFGPGTRLTVL.